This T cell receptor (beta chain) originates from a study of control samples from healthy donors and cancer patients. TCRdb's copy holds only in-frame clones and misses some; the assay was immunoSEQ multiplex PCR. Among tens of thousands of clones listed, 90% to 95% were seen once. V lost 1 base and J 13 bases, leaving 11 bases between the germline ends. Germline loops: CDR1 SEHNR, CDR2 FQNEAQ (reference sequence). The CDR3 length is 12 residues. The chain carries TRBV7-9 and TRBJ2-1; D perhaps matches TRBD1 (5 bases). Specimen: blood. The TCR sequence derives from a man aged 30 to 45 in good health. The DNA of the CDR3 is TGTGCCAGCAGCTTAGGACAGCGTTTTCAGTTCTTC. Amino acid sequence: CASSLGQRFQFF.